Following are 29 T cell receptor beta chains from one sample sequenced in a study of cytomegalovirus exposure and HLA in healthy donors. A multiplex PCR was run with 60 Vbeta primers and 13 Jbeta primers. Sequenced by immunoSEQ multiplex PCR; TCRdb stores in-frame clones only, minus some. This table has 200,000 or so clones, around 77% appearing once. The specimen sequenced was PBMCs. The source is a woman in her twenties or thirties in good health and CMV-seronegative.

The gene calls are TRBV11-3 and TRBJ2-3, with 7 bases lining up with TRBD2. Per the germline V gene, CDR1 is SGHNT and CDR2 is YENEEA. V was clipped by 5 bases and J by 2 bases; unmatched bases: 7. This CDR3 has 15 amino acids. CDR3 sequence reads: CASSPGAGNTDTQYF. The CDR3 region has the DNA TGTGCCAGCAGCCCGGGAGCGGGGAACACAGATACGCAGTATTTT.

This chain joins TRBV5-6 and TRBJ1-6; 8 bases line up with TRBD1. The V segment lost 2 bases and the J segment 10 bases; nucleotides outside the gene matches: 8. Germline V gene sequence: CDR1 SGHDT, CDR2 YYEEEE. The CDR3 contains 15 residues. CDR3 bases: TGTGCCAGCAGCTTCGGGACAGGAGAGGGGTCACCCCTCCACTTT. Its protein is CASSFGTGEGSPLHF.

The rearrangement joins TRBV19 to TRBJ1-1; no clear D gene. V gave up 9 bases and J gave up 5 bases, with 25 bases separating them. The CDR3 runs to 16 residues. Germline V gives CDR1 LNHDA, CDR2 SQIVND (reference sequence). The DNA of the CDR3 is TGTGCCAGCACGATGCCCATCCCCGCGCGCTGGACTGAAGCTTTCTTT. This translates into CASTMPIPARWTEAFF.

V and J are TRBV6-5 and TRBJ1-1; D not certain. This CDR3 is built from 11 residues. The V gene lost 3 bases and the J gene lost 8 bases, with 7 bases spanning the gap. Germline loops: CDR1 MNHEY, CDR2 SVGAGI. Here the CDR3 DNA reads TGTGCCAGCAGTTATTCCGGGGAAGCTTTCTTT. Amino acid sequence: CASSYSGEAFF.

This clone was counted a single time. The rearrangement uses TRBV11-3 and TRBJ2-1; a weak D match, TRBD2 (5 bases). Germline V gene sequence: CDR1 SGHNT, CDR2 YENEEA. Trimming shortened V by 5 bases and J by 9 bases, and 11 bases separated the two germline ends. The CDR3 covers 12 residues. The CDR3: CASSPPAGEQFF. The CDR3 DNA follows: TGTGCCAGCAGCCCCCCCGCGGGTGAGCAGTTCTTC.

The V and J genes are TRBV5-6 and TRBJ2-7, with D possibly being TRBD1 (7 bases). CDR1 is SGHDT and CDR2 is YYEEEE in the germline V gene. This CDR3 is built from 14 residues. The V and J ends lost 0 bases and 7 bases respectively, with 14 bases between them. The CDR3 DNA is TGTGCCAGCAGCTTGGGAGGGGGCGCGGGGGAGCAGTACTTC. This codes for CASSLGGGAGEQYF.

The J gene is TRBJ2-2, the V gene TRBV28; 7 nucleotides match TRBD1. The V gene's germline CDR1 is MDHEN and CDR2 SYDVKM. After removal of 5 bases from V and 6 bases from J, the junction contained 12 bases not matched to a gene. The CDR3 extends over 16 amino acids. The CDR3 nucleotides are TGTGCCAGCAGTCTAACACGACAGGGCTGGGCCGGGGAGCTGTTTTTT. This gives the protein CASSLTRQGWAGELFF. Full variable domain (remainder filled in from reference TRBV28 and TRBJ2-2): DVKVTQSSRYLVKRTGEKVFLECVQDMDHENMFWYRQDPGLGLRLIYFSYDVKMKEKGDIPEGYSVSREKKERFSLILESASTNQTSMYLCASSLTRQGWAGELFFGEGSRLTVL.

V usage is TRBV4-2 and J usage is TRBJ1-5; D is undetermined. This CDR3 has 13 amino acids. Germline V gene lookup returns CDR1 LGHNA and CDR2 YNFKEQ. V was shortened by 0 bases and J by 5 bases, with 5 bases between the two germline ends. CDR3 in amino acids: CASSQDVYQPQHF. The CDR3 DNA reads TGTGCCAGCAGCCAAGACGTTTATCAGCCCCAGCATTTT.

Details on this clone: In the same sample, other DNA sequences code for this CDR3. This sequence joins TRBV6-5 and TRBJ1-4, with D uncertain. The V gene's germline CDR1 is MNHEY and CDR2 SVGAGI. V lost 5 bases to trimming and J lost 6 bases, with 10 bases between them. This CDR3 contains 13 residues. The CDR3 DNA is TGTGCCAGCAGTCCGGGATTCTATGAAAAACTGTTTTTT. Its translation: CASSPGFYEKLFF.

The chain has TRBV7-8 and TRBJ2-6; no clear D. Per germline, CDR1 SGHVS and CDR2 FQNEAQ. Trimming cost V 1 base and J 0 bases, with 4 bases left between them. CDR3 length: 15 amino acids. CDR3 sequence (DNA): TGTGCCAGCAGCTTAGGGCACTCTGGGGCCAACGTCCTGACTTTC. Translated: CASSLGHSGANVLTF.

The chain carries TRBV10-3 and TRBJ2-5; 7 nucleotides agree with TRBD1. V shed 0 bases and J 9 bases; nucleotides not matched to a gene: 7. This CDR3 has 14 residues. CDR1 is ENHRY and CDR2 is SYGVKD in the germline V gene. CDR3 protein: CAISESRGSRAQYF. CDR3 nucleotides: TGTGCCATCAGTGAGTCCAGGGGGTCCAGGGCCCAGTACTTC.

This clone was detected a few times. The CDR3 DNA sequence: TGTGCCAGCAGCACTAGGAGGGGGCAGTTCTACGAGCAGTACTTC. Amino acid sequence: CASSTRRGQFYEQYF. The genes are TRBV7-2 and TRBJ2-7; D possibly corresponds to TRBD1 (7 bases). The CDR3 consists of 15 residues. In germline, CDR1 is SGHTA, CDR2 FQGNSA. Trimming removed 5 bases at V and 3 bases at J, with 17 bases between.

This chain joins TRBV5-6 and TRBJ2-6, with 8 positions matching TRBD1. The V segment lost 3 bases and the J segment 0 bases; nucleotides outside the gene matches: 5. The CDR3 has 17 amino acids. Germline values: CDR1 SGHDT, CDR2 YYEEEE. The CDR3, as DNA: TGTGCCAGCAGCTCGACAGGGGATTTCTCTGGGGCCAACGTCCTGACTTTC. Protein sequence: CASSSTGDFSGANVLTF.

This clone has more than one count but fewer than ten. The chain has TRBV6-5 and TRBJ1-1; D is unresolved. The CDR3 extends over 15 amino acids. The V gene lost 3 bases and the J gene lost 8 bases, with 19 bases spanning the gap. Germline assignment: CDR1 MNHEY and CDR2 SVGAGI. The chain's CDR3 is CASSYGINRRAEAFF. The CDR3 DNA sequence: TGTGCCAGCAGTTATGGGATAAACCGGCGGGCGGAAGCTTTCTTT.

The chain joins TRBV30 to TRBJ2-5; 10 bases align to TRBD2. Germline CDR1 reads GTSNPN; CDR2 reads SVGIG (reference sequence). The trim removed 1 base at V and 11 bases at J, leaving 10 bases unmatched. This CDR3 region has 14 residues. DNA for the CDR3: TGTGCCTGGAGTGGACTAGCGGGTCCAGGAGAGCAGTACTTC. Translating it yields CAWSGLAGPGEQYF. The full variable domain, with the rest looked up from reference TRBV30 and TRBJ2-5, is SQTIHQWPATLVQPVGSPLSLECTVEGTSNPNLYWYRQAAGRGLQLLFYSVGIGQISSEVPQNLSASRPQDRQFILSSKKLLLSDSGFYLCAWSGLAGPGEQYFGPGTRLLVL.

The CDR3 DNA reads as TGTGCCAGCACTTCGGGGGAAGCTTTCTTT. Protein sequence: CASTSGEAFF. The rearrangement links TRBV6-1 to TRBJ1-1; D not certain. Germline V lookup: CDR1 MNHNS, CDR2 SASEGT. Trimming removed 7 bases at V and 8 bases at J, with 8 bases between. The CDR3 contains 10 residues.

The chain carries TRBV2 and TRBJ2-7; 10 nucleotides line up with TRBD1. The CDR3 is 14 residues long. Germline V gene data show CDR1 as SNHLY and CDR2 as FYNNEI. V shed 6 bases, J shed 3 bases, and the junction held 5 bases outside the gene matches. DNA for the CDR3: TGTGCCAGCAGCCGGGACAGGGGCAACTACGAGCAGTACTTC. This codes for CASSRDRGNYEQYF.

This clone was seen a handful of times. CDR3 region: CASSRTEFEAFF. The DNA for the CDR3 is TGTGCCAGCAGTCGGACAGAGTTTGAAGCTTTCTTT. This rearrangement joins TRBV6-5 to TRBJ1-1, with a possible D match to TRBD1 (6 bases). The CDR3 contains 12 residues. Germline CDR1 reads MNHEY; CDR2 reads SVGAGI. Between the trimmed V and J ends, which lost 5 bases and 7 bases, there was a span of 11 bases.

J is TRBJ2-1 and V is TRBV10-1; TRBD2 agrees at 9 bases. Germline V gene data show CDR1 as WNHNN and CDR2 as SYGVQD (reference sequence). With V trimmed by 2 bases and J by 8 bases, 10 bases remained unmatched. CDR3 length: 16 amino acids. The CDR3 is CASSEGWTGGGDEQFF. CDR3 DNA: TGCGCCAGCAGTGAGGGGTGGACAGGCGGGGGGGATGAGCAGTTCTTC.

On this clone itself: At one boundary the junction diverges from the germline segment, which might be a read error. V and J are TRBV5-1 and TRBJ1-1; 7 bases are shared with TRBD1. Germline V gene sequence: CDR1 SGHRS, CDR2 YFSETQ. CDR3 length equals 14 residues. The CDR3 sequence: CASSKLTGNAEAFF. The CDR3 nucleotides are TGCGCCAGCAGCAAACTGACAGGGAACGCTGAAGCTTTCTTT.

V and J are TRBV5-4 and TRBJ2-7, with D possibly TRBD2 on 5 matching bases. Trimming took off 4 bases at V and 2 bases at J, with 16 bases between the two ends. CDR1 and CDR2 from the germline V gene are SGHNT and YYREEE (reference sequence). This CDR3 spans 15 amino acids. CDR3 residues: CASSPARELAYEQYF. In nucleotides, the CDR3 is TGTGCCAGCAGCCCGGCGAGGGAGCTAGCCTACGAGCAGTACTTC.

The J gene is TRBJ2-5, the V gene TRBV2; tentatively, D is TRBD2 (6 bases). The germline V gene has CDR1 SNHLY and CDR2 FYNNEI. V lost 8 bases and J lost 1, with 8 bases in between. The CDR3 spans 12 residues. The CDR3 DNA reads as TGTGCCAGCGGGACTTTCCAAGAGACCCAGTACTTC. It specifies CASGTFQETQYF.

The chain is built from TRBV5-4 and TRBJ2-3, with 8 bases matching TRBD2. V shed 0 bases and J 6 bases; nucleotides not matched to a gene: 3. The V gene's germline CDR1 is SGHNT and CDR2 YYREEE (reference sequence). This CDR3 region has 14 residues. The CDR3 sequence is CASSLGAGVDTQYF. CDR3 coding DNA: TGTGCCAGCAGCTTGGGAGCGGGAGTGGATACGCAGTATTTT.

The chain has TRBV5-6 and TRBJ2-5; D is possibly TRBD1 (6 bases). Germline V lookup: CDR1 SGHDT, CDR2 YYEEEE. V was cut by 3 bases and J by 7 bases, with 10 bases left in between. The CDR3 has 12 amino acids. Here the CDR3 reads CASSWTTGTQYF. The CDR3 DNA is TGTGCCAGCAGCTGGACGACAGGGACCCAGTACTTC.

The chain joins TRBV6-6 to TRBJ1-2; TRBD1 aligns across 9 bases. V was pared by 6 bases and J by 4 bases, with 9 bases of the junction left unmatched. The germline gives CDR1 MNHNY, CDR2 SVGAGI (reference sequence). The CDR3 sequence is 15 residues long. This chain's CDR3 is CASSPVGQGFYGYTF. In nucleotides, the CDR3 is TGTGCCAGCAGCCCCGTCGGACAGGGGTTCTATGGCTACACCTTC.

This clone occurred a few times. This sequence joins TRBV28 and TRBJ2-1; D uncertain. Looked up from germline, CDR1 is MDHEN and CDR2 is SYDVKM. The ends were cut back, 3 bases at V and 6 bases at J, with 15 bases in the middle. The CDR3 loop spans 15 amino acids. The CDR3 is CASSLLDSNGNEQFF. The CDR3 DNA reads TGTGCCAGCAGTTTGTTAGACTCAAACGGCAATGAGCAGTTCTTC.

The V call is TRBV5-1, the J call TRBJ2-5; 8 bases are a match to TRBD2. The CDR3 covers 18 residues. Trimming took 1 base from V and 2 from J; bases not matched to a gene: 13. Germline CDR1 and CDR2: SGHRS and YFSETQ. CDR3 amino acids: CASSLKRLGGGGQETQYF. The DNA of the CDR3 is TGCGCCAGCAGCTTGAAACGACTCGGGGGGGGAGGTCAAGAGACCCAGTACTTC.

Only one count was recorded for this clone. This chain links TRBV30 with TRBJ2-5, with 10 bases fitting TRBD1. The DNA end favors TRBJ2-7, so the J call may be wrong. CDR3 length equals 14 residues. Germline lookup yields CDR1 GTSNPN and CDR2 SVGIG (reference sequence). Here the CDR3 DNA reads TGTGCCTGGAGTACAGGACAGGGGGCCTACGAGCAGTACTTC. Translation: CAWSTGQGAYEQYF.

The chain's CDR3 is CASSQGRPYEQYF. Here the CDR3 DNA reads TGCGCCAGCAGCCAGGGCCGGCCCTACGAGCAGTACTTC. The chain has TRBV5-1 and TRBJ2-7; tentatively, D is TRBD1 (5 bases). Germline V gene data show CDR1 as SGHRS and CDR2 as YFSETQ. The ends were cut back, 4 bases at V and 2 bases at J, with 10 bases in the middle. The CDR3 is made up of 13 amino acids.